Described below is a single TCR beta chain sequence and its context. This receptor's antigen is unknown. Base qualities are not at hand, and no much larger clone is one base apart. For sequencing of the TCRbeta CDR3 region, genomic DNA was extracted from the sorted cells. The immunoSEQ Assay was used for sequencing of TCRbeta CDR3 regions. TCRdb retrieved this table from immuneACCESS and kept in-frame rearrangements only. Not all clones are present; in checked studies, unresolved V genes account for under half, and no reason is known for the remainder. Counted in this sample were 20,000 to 25,000 clones; approximately 72% of them appeared once. The top ten clonotypes cover about 20% of the sample. The trial excluded patients who had a history of autoimmune disease or were on systemic immunosuppression. Peripheral blood for TCR sequencing was collected from all dose cohorts at baseline, on cycle 4 day 1, and on cycle 7 day 1. The samples were taken from a phase I, first-in-human, multicenter, open-label dose-escalation trial of ivuxolimab. Adults with locally advanced or metastatic melanoma, renal cell, hepatocellular, or head and neck squamous cell carcinoma were enrolled in the trial. Before TCR sequencing, CD4+ T cells and CD8+ T cells from peripheral blood were sorted into separate populations.

Including cysteine and phenylalanine, the CDR3 has 14 amino acids. This entry keeps only the CDR3 DNA: 42 bases, framed from base 1. Trimming takes 8 bases from V and 5 bases from J, and the germline ends sit 19 bases apart. According to the germline V gene, CDR1 reads SNHLY and CDR2 reads FYNNEI. The entry originates in a study of OX40 agonist ivuxolimab in advanced cancers. Describing the broader study: The costimulatory receptor OX40 (CD134) was targeted by ivuxolimab, a fully human IgG2 agonistic monoclonal antibody. Three dose-escalation patients achieved partial responses, one with hepatocellular carcinoma and two with cutaneous melanoma. Of the approximately 50 dose-escalation patients, hepatocellular carcinoma was present in roughly 19, melanoma in approximately 15, renal cell carcinoma in 9 and head and neck cancer in 9. Peripheral TCRbeta sequencing aimed to test whether ivuxolimab altered TCR sequence diversity and caused clonal T-cell expansion. The paper covers the monotherapy dose-escalation part of the phase I ivuxolimab trial, which included N of about 50 patients. Prior anti-PD-1, anti-PD-L1 or anti-CTLA-4 therapy was permitted, and checkpoint inhibitors had been received by roughly 40% of dose-escalation patients. Intravenous ivuxolimab was administered to patients every 2 weeks at six dose levels: 0.01, 0.1, 0.3, 1.5, 3 and 10 mg/kg. A male proportion of roughly 85% and a mean age of about 60 years, ranging from roughly 23 to 80, were recorded for the dose-escalation cohort. Results and caveats for the whole study, not just this receptor: Partial responders in the 0.1-3.0 mg/kg groups had among the lowest normalized peripheral clonal expansion, especially among CD8+ T cells. Clonal expansion of both CD4+ and CD8+ blood T cells was observed from baseline to week 6 at doses 0.1 to 3.0 mg/kg. Low levels of normalized T-cell clonal expansion were also seen in some nonresponding patients. The antigen specificity of the clonally expanded peripheral T cells was not determined. After ivuxolimab, expanded clones were on average more numerous among CD8+ T cells than among CD4+ T cells.

This sequence originates from an adult with an advanced solid tumor such as melanoma, head and neck, liver or kidney cancer. Specimen: CD4+ or CD8+ T cells sorted from blood, collected in a trial of the OX40 agonist ivuxolimab. This receptor chain uses TRBV2 and TRBJ2-7; the D element could tentatively be TRBD1 or TRBD2, as 6 bases agree for each. The CDR3 in this case is CASGMGGAYDEQYF. The nucleotides read TGTGCCAGCGGTATGGGGGGCGCGTACGACGAGCAGTACTTC.